The clone carrying this T cell receptor (beta chain) has a single count. Antigen unknown. This CDR3 has 14 amino acids. CDR1 and CDR2 from the germline V gene are MNHEY and SMNVEV (reference sequence). Germline trimming cut 6 bases from V and 7 bases from J; bases unmatched to any gene: 4. The PCR made use of 60 Vbeta and 13 Jbeta primers. Clones were sequenced by immunoSEQ multiplex PCR, and TCRdb holds only the in-frame ones, with some missing. The data show roughly 98,000 clones, approximately 80% seen once. The sample originates from a study of cytomegalovirus exposure and HLA in healthy donors. Study-wide points: Follow-up analysis later connected one missense variant in DCLRE1C with trimming of TCR beta V- and J-genes. The study recorded about 160 TCR beta chains that were cytomegalovirus-associated. There were some public TCRs occurring in many donors, but most TCR sequences were rare.

Nominally healthy donors were sampled, though unrecorded immune exposures were likely. The rearrangement links TRBV27 to TRBJ2-2; 11 nucleotides match TRBD2. This TCR was recovered from a man aged 35 to 55 in good health and CMV-seronegative. The specimen sequenced was PBMCs. Here the CDR3 DNA reads TGTGCCAGCAGGACGGGACTAGCGGTCGGGGAGCTGTTTTTT. It codes for CASRTGLAVGELFF.